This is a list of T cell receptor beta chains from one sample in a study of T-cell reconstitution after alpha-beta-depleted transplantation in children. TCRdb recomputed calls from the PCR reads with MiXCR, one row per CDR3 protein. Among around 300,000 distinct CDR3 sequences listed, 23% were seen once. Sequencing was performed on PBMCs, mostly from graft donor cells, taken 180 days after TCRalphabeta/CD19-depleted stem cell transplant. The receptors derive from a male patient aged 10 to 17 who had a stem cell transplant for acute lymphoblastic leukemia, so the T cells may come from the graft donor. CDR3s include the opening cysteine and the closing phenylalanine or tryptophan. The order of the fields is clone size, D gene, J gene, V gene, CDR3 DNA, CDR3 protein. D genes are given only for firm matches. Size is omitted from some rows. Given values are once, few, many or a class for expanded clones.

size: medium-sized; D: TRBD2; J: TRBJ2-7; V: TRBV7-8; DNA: TGTGCCAGCAGCCTTCGGACTAGCGGAGGGACCTACGAGCAGTACTTC; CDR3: CASSLRTSGGTYEQYF
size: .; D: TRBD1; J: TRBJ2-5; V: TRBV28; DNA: TGTGCCAGCAGTTCATGGACAGGGGAAGAGACCCAGTACTTC; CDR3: CASSSWTGEETQYF
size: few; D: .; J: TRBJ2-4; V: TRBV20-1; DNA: TGCAGTGCCTCCCGACGGGGAGCAGCCAAAAACATTCAGTACTTC; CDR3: CSASRRGAAKNIQYF
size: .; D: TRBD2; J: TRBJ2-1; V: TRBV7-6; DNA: TGTGCCAGCAGCTCGAAACTAGCGGAGAGCTCCTACAATGAGCAGTTCTTC; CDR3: CASSSKLAESSYNEQFF
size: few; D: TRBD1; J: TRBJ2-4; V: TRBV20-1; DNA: TGCAGTGCTAGAGGGGGACGGGACAGGGGATCCTTAGCCAAAAACATTCAGTACTTC; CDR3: CSARGGRDRGSLAKNIQYF
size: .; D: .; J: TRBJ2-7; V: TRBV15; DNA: TGTGCCACCAGCAGAGACACAGGGATTTTGCGGTGGGAGCAGTACTTC; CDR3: CATSRDTGILRWEQYF
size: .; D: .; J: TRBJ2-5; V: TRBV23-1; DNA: TGCGCCAGCAGTCAATCCCGGAGGGGGCAAAATCAGACCCAGTACTTC; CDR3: CASSQSRRGQNQTQYF
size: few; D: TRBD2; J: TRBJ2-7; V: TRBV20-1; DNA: TGCAGTGCTATTAGCGGGAGCTCCTACGAGCAGTACTTC; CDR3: CSAISGSSYEQYF
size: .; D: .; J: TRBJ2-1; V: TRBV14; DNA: TGTGCCAGCAGCCTCCTCGGATCTTTCTCCTACAATGAGCAGTTCTTC; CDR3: CASSLLGSFSYNEQFF
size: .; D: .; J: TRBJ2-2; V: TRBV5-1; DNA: TGCGCCAGCAGCTTGCCACGGAACACCGGGGAGCTGTTTTTT; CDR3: CASSLPRNTGELFF
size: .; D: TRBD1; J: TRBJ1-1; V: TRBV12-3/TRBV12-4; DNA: TGTGCCAGCAGTTTCGGGACAGGGGCTCCGAACACTGAAGCTTTCTTT; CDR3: CASSFGTGAPNTEAFF
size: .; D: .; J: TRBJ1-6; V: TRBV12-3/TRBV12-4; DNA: TGTGCCAGCAGTTTAAGACAGACGAATAATTCACCCCTCCACTTT; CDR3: CASSLRQTNNSPLHF
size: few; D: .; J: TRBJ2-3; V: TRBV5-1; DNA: TGCGCCAGCAGCCGCCCCCGGGACTCGAGGACGGGCAGGGTGGTAACCTCTGGCACAGATACGCAGTATTTT; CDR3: CASSRPRDSRTGRVVTSGTDTQYF
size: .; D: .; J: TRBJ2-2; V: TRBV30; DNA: TGTGCCTGGTCAGGGTCCCCAACGAACACCGGGGAGCTGTTTTTT; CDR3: CAWSGSPTNTGELFF
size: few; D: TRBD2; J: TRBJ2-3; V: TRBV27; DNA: TGTGCCAGCAGTGCCCTCCGGGAGCGGGAATCTGGGACGACGAAGGAGTATTTT; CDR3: CASSALRERESGTTKEYF
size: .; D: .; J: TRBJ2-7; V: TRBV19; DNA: TGTGCCAGTAGTCTCCGGGTCGATTCCTACGAGCAGTACTTC; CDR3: CASSLRVDSYEQYF
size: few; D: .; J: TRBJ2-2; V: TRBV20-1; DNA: TGCAGTGTACCCCGGCGTACCGGGGAGCTGTTTTTT; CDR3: CSVPRRTGELFF
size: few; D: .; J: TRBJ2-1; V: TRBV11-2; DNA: TGTGCCAGCAGCGAGGGACTCAGGCGTTCCAATGAGCAGTTCTTC; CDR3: CASSEGLRRSNEQFF
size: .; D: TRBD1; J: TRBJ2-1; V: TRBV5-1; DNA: TGCGCCAGCAGCCAAGGACAGGGGTCCTACAATGAGCAGTTCTTC; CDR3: CASSQGQGSYNEQFF
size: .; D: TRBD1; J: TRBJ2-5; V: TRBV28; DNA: TGTGCCAGCATAAGACAGGGAAGAAAAGAGACCCAGTACTTC; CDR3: CASIRQGRKETQYF
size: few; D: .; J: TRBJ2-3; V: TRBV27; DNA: TGTGCCAGCAGTTTAGGTATCCAGGTGGATACGCAGTATTTT; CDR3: CASSLGIQVDTQYF
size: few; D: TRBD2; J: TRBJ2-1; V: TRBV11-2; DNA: TGTGCCAGCAGCTTATTCCCCCCCAGCGGGAGCTACAATGAGCAGTTCTTC; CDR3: CASSLFPPSGSYNEQFF
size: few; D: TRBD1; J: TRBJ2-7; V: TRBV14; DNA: TGTGCCAGCAGCCTCCTCGGACAGGGGATGAGGGAGCAGTACTTC; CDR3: CASSLLGQGMREQYF
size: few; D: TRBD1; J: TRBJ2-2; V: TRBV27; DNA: TGTGCCAGCAGCCTGACAGGGATCCCTTGGAACACCGGGGAGCTGTTTTTT; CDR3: CASSLTGIPWNTGELFF
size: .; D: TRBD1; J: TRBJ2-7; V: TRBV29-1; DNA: TGCAGCGTTGAAGATCCTGGACAGGGCTACGAGCAGTACTTC; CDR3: CSVEDPGQGYEQYF
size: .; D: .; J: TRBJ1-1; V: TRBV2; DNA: TGTGCCAGCAGGTCTCGGGGACACGTCGCCACTGAAGCTTTCTTT; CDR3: CASRSRGHVATEAFF
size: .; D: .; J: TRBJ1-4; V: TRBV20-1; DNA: TGCAGTGCTAGGGAAGGGGGGACCACAACTAATGAAAAACTGGTTTTT; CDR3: CSAREGGTTTNEKLVF
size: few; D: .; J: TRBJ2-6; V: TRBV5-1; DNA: TGCGCCAGCAGCTTGGCACAAACGACATCTGGGGCCAACGTCCTGACTTTC; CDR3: CASSLAQTTSGANVLTF
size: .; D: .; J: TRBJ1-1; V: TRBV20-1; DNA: TGCAGTGCTAGAGATTTTAGGGCTACCGGAGGTCCGGGAAAAGCTTTCTTT; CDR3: CSARDFRATGGPGKAFF
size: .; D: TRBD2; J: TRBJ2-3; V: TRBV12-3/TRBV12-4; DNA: TGTGCCAGCACCCCAGCGGGATTTGGCACAGATACGCAGTATTTT; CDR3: CASTPAGFGTDTQYF
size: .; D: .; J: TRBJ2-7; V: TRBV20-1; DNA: TGCAGTGCCCCGGGCCTCACAAGCTCCTACGAGCAGTACTTC; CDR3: CSAPGLTSSYEQYF
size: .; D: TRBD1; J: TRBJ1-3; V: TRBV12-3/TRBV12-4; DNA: TGTGCCAGCACGCTGGGGCAGGGGGCCCGAAACACCATATATTTT; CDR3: CASTLGQGARNTIYF
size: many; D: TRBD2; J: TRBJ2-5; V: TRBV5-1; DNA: TGCGCCAGCAGCTTTTCCAGGACTAGCGGGAGTTTGGAGACCCAGTACTTC; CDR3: CASSFSRTSGSLETQYF
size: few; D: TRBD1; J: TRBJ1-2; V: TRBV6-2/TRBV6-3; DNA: TGTGCCAGCAGTTACTCGGGCGGGTTCGGTCGGACAGGGCAAGAGCGCGGCTACACCTTC; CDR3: CASSYSGGFGRTGQERGYTF
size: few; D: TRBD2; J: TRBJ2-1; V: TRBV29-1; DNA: TGCAGCGTGGAGAGCGGGAACTCCTACAATGAGCAGTTCTTC; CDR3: CSVESGNSYNEQFF
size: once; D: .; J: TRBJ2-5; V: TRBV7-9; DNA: TGTGCCAGCAGCTCCCCCGGTTACCAGTGGGAGACCCAGTACTTC; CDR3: CASSSPGYQWETQYF
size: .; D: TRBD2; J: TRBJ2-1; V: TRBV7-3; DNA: TGTGCCAGCAGCCAAATCGCGGGAGGCGTCTCCTACAATGAGCAGTTCTTC; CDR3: CASSQIAGGVSYNEQFF
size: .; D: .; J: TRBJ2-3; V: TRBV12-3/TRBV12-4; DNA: TGTGCCAGCTGCCCGGGACTCCGGGGCCCAGATACGCAGTATTTT; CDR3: CASCPGLRGPDTQYF
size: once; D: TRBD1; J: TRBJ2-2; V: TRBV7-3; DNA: TGTGCCAGCAACCCGACAGGGGAGAACACCGGGGAGCTGTTTTTT; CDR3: CASNPTGENTGELFF
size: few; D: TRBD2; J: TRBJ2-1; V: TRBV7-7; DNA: TGTGCCAGCAGCCGAGAACTAGCGGGAGACAATGAGCAGTTCTTC; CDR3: CASSRELAGDNEQFF
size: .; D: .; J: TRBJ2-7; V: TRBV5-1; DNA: TGCGCCAGCAGCTTGCCCGACACCGACGAGCAGTACTTC; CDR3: CASSLPDTDEQYF
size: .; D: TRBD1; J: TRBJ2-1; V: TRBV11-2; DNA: TGTGCCAGCAGCTTAAGGACAGGGGCTCACAATGAGCAGTTCTTC; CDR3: CASSLRTGAHNEQFF
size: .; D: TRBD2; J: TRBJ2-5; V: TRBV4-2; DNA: TGTGCCAGCAGCCAAGAGACTAGCGGGAGAGAGACCCAGTACTTC; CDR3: CASSQETSGRETQYF
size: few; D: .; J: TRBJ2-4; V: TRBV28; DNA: TGTGCCAGCAGTTCCAGGGAAGGAGCCAAAAACATTCAGTACTTC; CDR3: CASSSREGAKNIQYF
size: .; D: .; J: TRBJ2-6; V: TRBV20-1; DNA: TGCAGTGCTAGACCCAGGGTGGACTCTGGGGCCAACGTCCTGACTTTC; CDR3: CSARPRVDSGANVLTF
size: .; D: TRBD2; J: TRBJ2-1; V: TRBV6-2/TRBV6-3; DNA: TGTGCCAGCACCTCGGTGGGACTAGCGGGAGAAGGCTACAATGAGCAGTTCTTC; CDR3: CASTSVGLAGEGYNEQFF
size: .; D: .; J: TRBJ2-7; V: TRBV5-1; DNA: TGCGCCAGCAGCTTGGACAGGGGGGGCTACGAGCAGTACTTC; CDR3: CASSLDRGGYEQYF
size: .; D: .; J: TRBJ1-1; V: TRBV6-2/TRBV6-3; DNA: TGTGCCAGCAGTTACTCGCGGCGACCCATTAACACTGAAGCTTTCTTT; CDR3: CASSYSRRPINTEAFF
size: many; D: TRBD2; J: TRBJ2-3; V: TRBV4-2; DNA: TGTGCCAGCAGCCCGACCGGACTAGCGGGAGGAAGGACAGATACGCAGTATTTT; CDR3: CASSPTGLAGGRTDTQYF
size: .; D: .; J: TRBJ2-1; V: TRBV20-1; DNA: TGCAGTGCTAGAGCCCTCCCCCAAGACAGTCACCTAAGGGGACAGTTCTTC; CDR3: CSARALPQDSHLRGQFF
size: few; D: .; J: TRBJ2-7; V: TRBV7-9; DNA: TGTGCCAGCGGTCTGGCCTCCCCACCCTACGAGCAGTACTTC; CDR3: CASGLASPPYEQYF
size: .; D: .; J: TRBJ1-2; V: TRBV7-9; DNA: TGTGCCAGCACGACGGACTATGGCTACACCTTC; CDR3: CASTTDYGYTF